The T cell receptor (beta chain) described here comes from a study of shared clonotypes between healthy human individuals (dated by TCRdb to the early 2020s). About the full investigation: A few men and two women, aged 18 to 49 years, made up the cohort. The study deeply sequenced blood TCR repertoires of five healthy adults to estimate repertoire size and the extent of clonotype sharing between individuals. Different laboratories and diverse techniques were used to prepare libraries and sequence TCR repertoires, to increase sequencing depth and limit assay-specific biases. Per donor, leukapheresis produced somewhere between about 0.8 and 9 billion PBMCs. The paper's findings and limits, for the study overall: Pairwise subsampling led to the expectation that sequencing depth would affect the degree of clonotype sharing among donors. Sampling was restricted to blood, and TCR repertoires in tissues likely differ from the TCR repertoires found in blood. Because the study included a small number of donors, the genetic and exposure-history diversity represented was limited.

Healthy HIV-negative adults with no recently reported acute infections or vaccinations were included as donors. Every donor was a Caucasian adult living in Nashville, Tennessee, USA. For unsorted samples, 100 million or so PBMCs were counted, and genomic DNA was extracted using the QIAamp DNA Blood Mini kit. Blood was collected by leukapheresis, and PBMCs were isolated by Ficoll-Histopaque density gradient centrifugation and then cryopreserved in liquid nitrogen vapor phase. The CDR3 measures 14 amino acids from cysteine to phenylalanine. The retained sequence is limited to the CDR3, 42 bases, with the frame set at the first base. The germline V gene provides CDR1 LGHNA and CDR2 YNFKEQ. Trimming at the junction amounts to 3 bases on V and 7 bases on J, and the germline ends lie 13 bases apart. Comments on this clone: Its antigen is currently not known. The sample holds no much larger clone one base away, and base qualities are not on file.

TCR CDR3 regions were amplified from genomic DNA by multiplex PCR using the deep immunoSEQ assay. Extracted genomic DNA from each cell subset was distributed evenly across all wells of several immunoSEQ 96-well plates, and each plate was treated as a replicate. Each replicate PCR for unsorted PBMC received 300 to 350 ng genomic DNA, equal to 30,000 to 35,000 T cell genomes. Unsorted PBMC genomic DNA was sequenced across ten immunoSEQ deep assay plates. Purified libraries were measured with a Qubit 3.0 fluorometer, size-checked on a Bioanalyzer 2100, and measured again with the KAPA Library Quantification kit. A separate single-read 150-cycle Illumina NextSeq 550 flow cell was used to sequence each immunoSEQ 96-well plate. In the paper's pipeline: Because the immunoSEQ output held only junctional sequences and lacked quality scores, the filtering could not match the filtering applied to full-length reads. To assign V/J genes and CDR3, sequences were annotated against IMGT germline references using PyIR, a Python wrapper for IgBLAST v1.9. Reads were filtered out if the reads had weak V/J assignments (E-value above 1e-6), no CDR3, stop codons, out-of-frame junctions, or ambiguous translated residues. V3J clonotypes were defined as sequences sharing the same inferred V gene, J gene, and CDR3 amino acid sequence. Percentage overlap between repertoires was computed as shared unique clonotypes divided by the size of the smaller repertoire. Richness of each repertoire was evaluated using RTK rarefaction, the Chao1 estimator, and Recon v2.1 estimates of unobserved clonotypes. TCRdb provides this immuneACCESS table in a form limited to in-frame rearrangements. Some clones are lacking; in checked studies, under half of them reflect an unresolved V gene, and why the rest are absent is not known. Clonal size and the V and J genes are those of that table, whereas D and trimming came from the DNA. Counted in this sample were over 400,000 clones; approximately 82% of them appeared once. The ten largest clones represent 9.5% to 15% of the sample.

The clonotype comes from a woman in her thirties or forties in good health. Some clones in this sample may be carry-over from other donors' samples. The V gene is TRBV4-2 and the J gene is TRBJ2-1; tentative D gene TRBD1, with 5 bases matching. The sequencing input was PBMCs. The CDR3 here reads CASSQVGLQNEQFF. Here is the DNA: TGTGCCAGCAGCCAGGTGGGGCTGCAGAATGAGCAGTTCTTC.